The 24 T cell receptor beta chains presented below share a single source sample, sequenced in a study of post-analysis software for immune sequencing data. Findings and caveats of the study: In patients, five TRBV segments were more frequent than in controls, with TRBV5-6, TRBV5-1 and TRBV20-1 among them.

Presence of unique molecular identifiers characterized the TCR beta cDNA libraries. Each CDR3 protein gets one entry after TCRdb re-called the PCR reads with MiXCR. The repertoire holds 800,000 to 950,000 distinct CDR3 sequences, with approximately 53% as singletons. The antigens of these receptors remain unknown. The sample consisted of blood. These receptors were collected from a girl aged 10-17 years with multiple sclerosis.

V usage is TRBV2 and J usage is TRBJ1-5; 9 positions agree with TRBD1. Trimming at V came to 6 bases and at J to 4 bases, leaving 10 bases not matched to a gene. The CDR3 extends over 16 amino acids. CDR1 is SNHLY, CDR2 FYNNEI, per germline. CDR3 coding DNA: TGTGCCAGCAGGACTCCCGGACAGGGGATTAATCAGCCCCAGCATTTT. It codes for CASRTPGQGINQPQHF.

This chain links TRBV29-1 with TRBJ2-7; D unclear. The germline CDR1 and CDR2 sequences are SQVTM and ANQGSEA. This CDR3 comprises 12 residues. Trimming pared 6 bases from V and 4 bases from J, leaving 13 bases between. The CDR3 region has the DNA TGCAGCGTCGGTTCAGTCCTTTACGAGCAGTACTTC. This codes for CSVGSVLYEQYF.

This clonotype occurred a few times. The chain carries TRBV6-1 and TRBJ1-2; D call uncertain. Trimming stripped 0 bases from V and 3 bases from J, with 8 bases between. The CDR3 is 14 residues long. Germline V gene lookup returns CDR1 MNHNS and CDR2 SASEGT. The CDR3 loop is CASSEARLDYGYTF. The CDR3 coding sequence is TGTGCCAGCAGTGAAGCCAGACTTGACTATGGCTACACCTTC.

This clonotype has just a few counts. The chain carries TRBV7-2 and TRBJ2-7; D unclear. Germline V lookup: CDR1 SGHTA, CDR2 FQGNSA. The V gene lost 0 bases and the J gene lost 6 bases, with 9 bases spanning the gap. This CDR3 is 13 amino acids long. CDR3: CASSLALVGEQYF. For the CDR3, the DNA is TGTGCCAGCAGCTTAGCCCTAGTAGGCGAGCAGTACTTC.

This clonotype was observed a few times. The chain combines TRBV6-5 with TRBJ2-7; D might be TRBD2 (5 bases). Germline V gene lookup returns CDR1 MNHEY and CDR2 SVGAGI. The CDR3 contains 15 residues. Trimming stripped 6 bases from V and 2 bases from J, with 17 bases between. The CDR3 spells CASRSTTKRPYEQYF. The CDR3 region has the DNA TGTGCCAGCAGATCCACTACGAAGCGGCCCTACGAGCAGTACTTC.

The chain links TRBV2 to TRBJ2-7, with D possibly called TRBD1 or TRBD2 (5 bases each). The J call may be wrong; the DNA end is better matched by TRBJ2-5. Germline V lookup: CDR1 SNHLY, CDR2 FYNNEI. This CDR3 is built from 13 residues. The DNA for the CDR3 is TGTGCCAGCAGGGGACGGTGGGAAGAGACCCAGTACTTC. This codes for CASRGRWEETQYF.

The chain combines TRBV5-1 with TRBJ1-1; TRBD1 might be the D (5 bases). Germline assignment: CDR1 SGHRS and CDR2 YFSETQ. Trimming stripped 3 bases from V and 1 base from J, with 10 bases between. The length of the CDR3 is 14 residues. The CDR3 sequence is CASSSAGPNTEAFF. As DNA, the CDR3 is TGCGCCAGCAGCTCGGCAGGGCCGAACACTGAAGCTTTCTTT.

This clonotype was seen at least ten times. This chain uses TRBV12-3 or TRBV12-4 with TRBJ2-3; 9 nucleotides line up with TRBD2. CDR3 length: 16 amino acids. The junction had 7 bases not matched to a gene; V was cut back by 5 bases and J by 1 base. Here the CDR3 DNA reads TGTGCCAGCAGTCTAAAAGCGGGAGGCCGCACAGATACGCAGTATTTT. Translating gives CASSLKAGGRTDTQYF.

The J gene is TRBJ2-5, the V gene TRBV5-1, with D possibly being TRBD2 (6 bases). The CDR3 runs 14 residues. Trimming cost V 5 bases and J 4 bases, with 15 bases left between them. In germline, CDR1 is SGHRS, CDR2 YFSETQ. As DNA, the CDR3 is TGCGCCAGCAGAAAAGCTAGCGAGTTAGAGACCCAGTACTTC. It yields the protein CASRKASELETQYF.

The sample holds a few counts of this clonotype. V usage is TRBV29-1 and J usage is TRBJ2-7; 7 bases line up with TRBD2. This CDR3 comprises 13 residues. Looked up from germline, CDR1 is SQVTM and CDR2 is ANQGSEA. Losses at the gene ends were 7 bases for V and 4 bases for J; bases not matched to a gene: 10. Here the CDR3 DNA reads TGCAGCGCCGGGGAGGGCGAGGCGTACGAGCAGTACTTC. Protein: CSAGEGEAYEQYF.

This clonotype was seen a handful of times. The rearrangement links TRBV2 to TRBJ2-3; D unclear. V was cut by 3 bases and J by 4 bases, with 5 bases left in between. Germline V gene data show CDR1 as SNHLY and CDR2 as FYNNEI. This CDR3 is built from 12 residues. The CDR3 region has the DNA TGTGCCAGCAGTGAGACCCCAGATACGCAGTATTTT. Encoded protein: CASSETPDTQYF.

This clonotype was picked up a small number of times. This chain connects TRBV9 to TRBJ1-2; 9 bases align to TRBD1. Germline lookup yields CDR1 SGDLS and CDR2 YYNGEE. V trimming: 3 bases; J trimming: 3 bases; junction bases outside the gene matches: 6. There are 15 residues in the CDR3. CDR3: CASSDRDRADYGYTF. CDR3 DNA: TGTGCCAGCAGCGACCGGGACAGGGCGGACTATGGCTACACCTTC. Based on the CDR3 plus reference TRBV9 and TRBJ1-2, the full variable domain is DSGVTQTPKHLITATGQRVTLRCSPRSGDLSVYWYQQSLDQGLQFLIQYYNGEERAKGNILERFSAQQFPDLHSELNLSSLELGDSALYFCASSDRDRADYGYTFGSGTRLTVV.

The chain uses TRBV15 and TRBJ2-6; D gene unclear. Trimming stripped 3 bases from V and 4 bases from J, with 4 bases between. Looked up from germline, CDR1 is LNHNV and CDR2 is YYDKDF (reference sequence). The CDR3 runs to 13 residues. CDR3 sequence: CATSRRGANVLTF. In DNA, the CDR3 is TGTGCCACCAGCAGGCGCGGGGCCAACGTCCTGACTTTC.

This clonotype has more than one count but fewer than ten. The CDR3 region has the DNA TGTGCCAGCAGCTTGGAAGCAGTATGGGGCGACCAGCGTTACGAGCAGTACTTC. This translates into CASSLEAVWGDQRYEQYF. The chain recombines TRBV5-5 with TRBJ2-4; TRBD1 might be the D (5 bases). The J call may not be correct, given that the DNA end is closer to TRBJ2-7. The CDR3 is 18 amino acids. CDR1 is SGHKS, CDR2 YYEKEE, per germline (reference sequence).

This chain joins TRBV20-1 and TRBJ2-7; D is unresolved. The germline gives CDR1 DFQATT, CDR2 SNEGSKA (reference sequence). The CDR3 has 14 amino acids. Trimming removed 5 bases at V and 2 bases at J, with 16 bases between. The chain's CDR3 is CSASRVWPTYEQYF. DNA for the CDR3: TGCAGTGCTTCTAGAGTGTGGCCTACCTACGAGCAGTACTTC.

The J gene is TRBJ2-7, the V gene TRBV12-3 or TRBV12-4; a weak D match, TRBD1 (6 bases). This CDR3 comprises 15 residues. Trimming took off 5 bases at V and 1 base at J, with 15 bases between the two ends. For the CDR3, the DNA is TGTGCCAGCAGTCTCGATCGGGACATGTCCTACGAGCAGTACTTC. Amino acids: CASSLDRDMSYEQYF.

This clonotype was found a few times. The gene calls are TRBV4-1 and TRBJ1-4; no clear D gene. CDR3 length equals 14 residues. V lost 8 bases, J lost 7 bases, and 17 bases lay in between. Germline lookup yields CDR1 MGHRA and CDR2 YSYEKL. The chain's CDR3 is CASLSKGLSEKLFF. The CDR3 region has the DNA TGCGCCAGCCTCTCGAAGGGTTTGAGTGAAAAACTGTTTTTT.

The chain is built from TRBV7-3 and TRBJ2-1; D is perhaps TRBD1 (5 bases). CDR1 is SGHTA and CDR2 is FQGTGA in the germline V gene. The germline V and J ends were trimmed by 6 bases and 0 bases, with 12 bases remaining between them. The CDR3 spans 15 residues. The CDR3 loop reads CASSSGQSSYNEQFF. For the CDR3, the DNA is TGTGCCAGCAGTTCCGGACAAAGCTCCTACAATGAGCAGTTCTTC.

This clonotype has only a few counts. V and J are TRBV6-1 and TRBJ2-1, with a tentative D call TRBD1 (5 bases). This CDR3 is 13 amino acids long. Looked up from germline, CDR1 is MNHNS and CDR2 is SASEGT. The germline V and J ends were trimmed by 4 bases and 5 bases, with 9 bases remaining between them. The CDR3 loop reads CASSGDSHNEQFF. CDR3 nucleotides: TGTGCCAGCAGTGGAGACAGTCACAATGAGCAGTTCTTC.

This clonotype was detected a few times. This sequence joins TRBV20-1 and TRBJ2-4; the D is unclear. The tail of the sequence fits TRBJ2-7 better, so the J call may be wrong. The CDR3 covers 14 residues. The germline gives CDR1 DFQATT, CDR2 SNEGSKA (reference sequence). DNA for the CDR3: TGCAGTGCTAGCCGGTATTGGGATTACTACGAGCAGTACTTC. It translates to CSASRYWDYYEQYF.

V is TRBV10-3 and J is TRBJ2-1; possibly TRBD1 for D (6 bases). Germline V gene sequence: CDR1 ENHRY, CDR2 SYGVKD. The CDR3 runs 13 residues. This chain's CDR3 is CAAGQSSYNEQFF. CDR3 in DNA: TGTGCTGCCGGACAGAGCTCCTACAATGAGCAGTTCTTC.

This sequence joins TRBV11-2 and TRBJ2-1; D ambiguous. The V end lost 0 bases, the J end lost 4 bases, and 16 bases lay between the germline ends. Germline CDR1 is SGHAT and CDR2 is FQNNGV. This CDR3 has 17 amino acids. The CDR3 region has the DNA TGTGCCAGCAGCTTAGAGAGCGTACAAAACAAATACAATGAGCAGTTCTTC. Translation gives CASSLESVQNKYNEQFF.

This chain links TRBV4-1 with TRBJ2-1; 10 bases align to TRBD1. TRBJ2-7 explains the end of the DNA better; the J call may be wrong. This CDR3 has 17 residues. The germline V gene has CDR1 MGHRA and CDR2 YSYEKL. The CDR3 nucleotides read TGCGCCAGCAGCCAGTCCGATCCCGGGACAGGGGTCTACGAGCAGTACTTC. Its protein is CASSQSDPGTGVYEQYF.

This clonotype was counted a few times. The V call is TRBV7-2, the J call TRBJ2-1, with 8 bases that match TRBD2. The germline CDR1 and CDR2 sequences are SGHTA and FQGNSA. J lost 7 bases, V lost 4 bases, and 6 bases had no gene match. The CDR3 runs to 14 residues. CDR3 amino acids: CASSSRLASNEQFF. The CDR3 DNA follows: TGTGCCAGCAGCTCCAGACTAGCGTCGAATGAGCAGTTCTTC.